The present T cell receptor (beta chain) was sequenced within a study of blood T cell repertoires in COVID-19. For the study at large: Recovery among Cohort 3 donors was established by two negative PCRs, clearance, or symptom resolution. COVID-19 samples from acute and convalescent phases originated in the United States, Italy and Spain.

Sequenced by immunoSEQ multiplex PCR; TCRdb stores in-frame clones only, minus some. The sample carries approximately 200,000 clones, over 75% recorded once. The study recruited people aged roughly 18 to 100 years across 20 to 30 US areas. Cohorts were determined from participant-reported clinical history. The sequence was obtained from a man aged 25-45 years in a cohort exposed to, infected with or recovered from COVID-19 (not recorded which). The sample comprised PBMCs or T cells enriched from blood (not recorded which).

CDR3 sequence reads: CASSPDRVEQFF. The CDR3 bases are TGTGCCAGCAGCCCCGACAGGGTTGAGCAGTTCTTC. This sequence joins TRBV4-2 and TRBJ2-1; 7 nucleotides agree with TRBD1. V lost 4 bases, J lost 9 bases, and 3 bases stayed unmatched. The CDR3 extends over 12 amino acids. The germline CDR1 and CDR2 sequences are LGHNA and YNFKEQ.